The rows below give T cell receptor beta chains drawn from one sample of a study of blood T cell repertoires in COVID-19. Assay: immunoSEQ multiplex PCR; the TCRdb copy retains only in-frame clones and omits some. The repertoire holds more than 85,000 clones, over 70% seen once, with 3.5% to 4.5% in the top ten. The sequenced sample consisted of peripheral blood. These TCRs come from a woman between 50 and 59 years old with acute or convalescent COVID-19. Each CDR3 is given with its conserved first and last residue. The D gene is left open where the match is weak. Clone sizes are given selectively: once, few, many, or a class where the clone is expanded.

>TRBD2|TRBJ2-1|once|TRBV5-6
CASSSRGLAGSNEQFF
TGTGCCAGCAGCTCGAGGGGACTAGCGGGGAGCAATGAGCAGTTCTTC
>.|TRBJ1-4|.|TRBV7-9
CASSLAQRGKLFF
TGTGCCAGCAGCTTAGCCCAGAGAGGTAAACTGTTTTTT
>.|TRBJ1-5|.|TRBV7-2
CASSPRAGSNQPQHF
TGTGCCAGCAGCCCTAGGGCGGGTAGCAATCAGCCCCAGCATTTT
>TRBD1|TRBJ1-4|.|TRBV28
CASRLSGTAEALGKLFF
TGTGCCAGCAGGCTGTCCGGGACAGCGGAAGCTTTGGGAAAACTGTTTTTT
>.|TRBJ2-1|.|TRBV20-1
CSARGGSEQFF
TGCAGTGCTAGAGGGGGCAGTGAGCAGTTCTTC
>.|TRBJ1-2|.|TRBV4-3
CASSQVSHLSARLYGYTF
TGCGCCAGCAGCCAAGTAAGCCACCTCAGCGCTCGCCTCTATGGCTACACCTTC
>.|TRBJ1-4|few|TRBV5-6
CASSYREIGTNEKLFF
TGTGCCAGCAGCTACAGGGAAATTGGAACTAATGAAAAACTGTTTTTT
>TRBD1|TRBJ1-5|.|TRBV2
CASGSGTGGREPQHF
TGTGCCAGCGGAAGCGGGACAGGGGGCAGGGAGCCCCAGCATTTT
>.|TRBJ1-1|.|TRBV28
CASGGATFMNTEAFF
TGTGCCAGCGGAGGGGCCACCTTTATGAACACTGAAGCTTTCTTT
>.|TRBJ2-1|.|TRBV3-1/TRBV3-2
CASSLDLSSYNEQFF
TGTGCCAGCAGCCTGGACTTGAGCTCCTACAATGAGCAGTTCTTC
>TRBD1|TRBJ2-7|.|TRBV5-1
CASSLAWDSSYEQYF
TGCGCCAGCAGCTTGGCCTGGGACAGCTCCTACGAGCAGTACTTC
>.|TRBJ1-1|.|TRBV29-1
CSSRGGLNTEAFF
TGCAGTAGTCGAGGGGGTTTGAACACTGAAGCTTTCTTT
>.|TRBJ1-2|.|TRBV2
CASITQRERGYTF
TGTGCCAGCATTACTCAAAGGGAGCGCGGCTACACCTTC
>.|TRBJ2-5|few|TRBV6-1
CASSENWGGTETQYF
TGTGCCAGCAGTGAAAATTGGGGGGGCACAGAGACCCAGTACTTC
>TRBD1|TRBJ2-5|.|TRBV30
CAHDRAETQYF
TGTGCCCACGACAGGGCTGAGACCCAGTACTTC
>.|TRBJ2-3|once|TRBV6-1
CASSDGGPSTDTQYF
TGTGCCAGCAGTGACGGCGGTCCTAGCACAGATACGCAGTATTTT
>TRBD1|TRBJ1-1|.|TRBV5-1
CASSSDRGMNTEAFF
TGCGCCAGCAGCTCGGACAGGGGAATGAACACTGAAGCTTTCTTT
>TRBD1|TRBJ1-1|once|TRBV10-3
CAIKGGPSTEAFF
TGTGCCATCAAAGGGGGCCCGAGCACTGAAGCTTTCTTT
>.|TRBJ1-4|few|TRBV30
CAFSQEIATNEKLFF
TGTGCCTTCTCACAGGAGATTGCAACTAATGAAAAACTGTTTTTT
>.|TRBJ1-2|few|TRBV28
CASSPLSSVGYTF
TGTGCCAGCAGCCCTCTGAGTTCCGTTGGCTACACCTTC
>.|TRBJ2-7|.|TRBV27
CASSLFWGAEQYF
TGTGCCAGCAGTTTATTTTGGGGAGCCGAGCAGTACTTC
>TRBD2|TRBJ2-1|.|TRBV6-6
CASSYSGGEFDEQFF
TGTGCCAGCAGTTACTCGGGGGGGGAGTTCGATGAGCAGTTCTTC
>TRBD1|TRBJ1-5|.|TRBV10-3
CAISESPGTGGQPQHF
TGTGCCATCAGTGAGTCGCCCGGGACAGGGGGTCAGCCCCAGCATTTT
>TRBD1|TRBJ1-1|.|TRBV6-5
CASIPAGTENTEAFF
TGTGCCAGCATTCCCGCCGGGACAGAGAACACTGAAGCTTTCTTT
>.|TRBJ1-1|.|TRBV28
CASSRRGEAEAFF
TGTGCCAGCAGCCGACGAGGGGAGGCTGAAGCTTTCTTT
>.|TRBJ2-2|.|TRBV6-2/TRBV6-3
CASSTRHNTGELFF
TGTGCCAGCAGTACCCGACATAACACCGGGGAGCTGTTTTTT